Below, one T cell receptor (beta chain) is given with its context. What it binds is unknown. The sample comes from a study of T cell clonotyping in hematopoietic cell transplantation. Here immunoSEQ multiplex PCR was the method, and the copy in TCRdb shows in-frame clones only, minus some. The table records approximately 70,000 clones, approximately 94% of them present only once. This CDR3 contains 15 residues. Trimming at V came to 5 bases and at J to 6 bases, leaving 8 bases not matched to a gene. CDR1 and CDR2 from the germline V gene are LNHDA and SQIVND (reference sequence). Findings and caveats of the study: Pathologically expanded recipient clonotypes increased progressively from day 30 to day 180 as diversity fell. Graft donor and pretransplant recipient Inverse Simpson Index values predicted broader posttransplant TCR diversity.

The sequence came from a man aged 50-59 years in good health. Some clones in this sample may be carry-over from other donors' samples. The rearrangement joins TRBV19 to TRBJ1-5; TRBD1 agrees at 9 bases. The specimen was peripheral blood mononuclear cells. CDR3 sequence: CASSPGTGRVQPQHF. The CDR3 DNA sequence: TGTGCCAGTAGTCCAGGGACAGGGAGAGTTCAGCCCCAGCATTTT.